The subject of this entry is one T cell receptor (beta chain). Germline V gives CDR1 MNHEY, CDR2 SMNVEV (reference sequence). Trimming pared 5 bases from V and 2 bases from J, leaving 14 bases between. The CDR3 length is 15 residues. This sample was included in a study of technical replicates of blood from a few donors. Measured with immunoSEQ multiplex PCR; TCRdb has only the in-frame clones, and not every one. The sample lists about 49,000 clones, 80% to 95% seen once, with about 3.8% in the top ten. Sequenced input: PBMCs. The V and J genes are TRBV27 and TRBJ2-3, with D perhaps matching TRBD1 (5 bases). This TCR was recovered from a human donor in good health. Some clones in this sample may be carry-over from other donors' samples. This CDR3 reads CASSRGQRATDTQYF. DNA of the CDR3: TGTGCCAGCAGTAGGGGCCAGCGCGCCACAGATACGCAGTATTTT.